This TCR beta chain was documented in a study of cytomegalovirus exposure and HLA in healthy donors. The PCR contained 60 Vbeta and 13 Jbeta primers. Only in-frame clones appear in the TCRdb table, and some are missing; sequencing was by immunoSEQ multiplex PCR. The data show about 180,000 clones, with over 70% seen just once and roughly 3.7% held by the top ten. V was cut by 3 bases and J by 3 bases, with 9 bases left in between. There are 14 residues in the CDR3. Germline V CDR1 and CDR2: LNHDA, SQIVND (reference sequence). On this clone itself: The antigen remains unidentified.

The study, taken as a whole, reports: TRBV6-2, TRBV6-3 and some other V segments were excluded as indistinguishable. Analyses of presence/absence relied on an assumption of roughly uniform sequencing depth across donors.

V usage is TRBV19 and J usage is TRBJ1-5; maybe TRBD1 (5 bases). This TCR was sampled from an older woman in good health and CMV-seropositive. The sample was PBMCs. DNA for the CDR3: TGTGCCAGTAGTATCTCACAGGACAATCAGCCCCAGCATTTT. Its translation is CASSISQDNQPQHF.